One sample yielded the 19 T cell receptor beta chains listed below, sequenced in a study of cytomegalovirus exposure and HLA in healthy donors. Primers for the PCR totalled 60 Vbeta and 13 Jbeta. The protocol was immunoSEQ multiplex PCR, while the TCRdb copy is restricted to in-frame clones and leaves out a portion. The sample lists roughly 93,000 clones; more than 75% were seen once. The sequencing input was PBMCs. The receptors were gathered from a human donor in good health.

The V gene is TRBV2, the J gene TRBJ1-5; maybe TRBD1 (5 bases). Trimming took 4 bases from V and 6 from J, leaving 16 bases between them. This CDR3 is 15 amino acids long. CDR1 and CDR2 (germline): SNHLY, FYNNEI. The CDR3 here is CASSGGRGSSQPQHF. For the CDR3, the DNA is TGTGCCAGCAGTGGGGGTCGGGGGTCCTCTCAGCCCCAGCATTTT. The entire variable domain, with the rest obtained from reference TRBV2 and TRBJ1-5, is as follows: EPEVTQTPSHQVTQMGQEVILRCVPISNHLYFYWYRQILGQKVEFLVSFYNNEISEKSEIFDDQFSVERPDGSNFTLKIRSTKLEDSAMYFCASSGGRGSSQPQHFGDGTRLSIL.

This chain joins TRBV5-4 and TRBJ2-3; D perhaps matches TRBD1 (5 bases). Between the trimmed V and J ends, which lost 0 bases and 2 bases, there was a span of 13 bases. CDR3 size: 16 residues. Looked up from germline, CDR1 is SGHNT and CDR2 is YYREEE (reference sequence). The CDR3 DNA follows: TGTGCCAGCAGCTTGGCGTTTGGCAGGGTCACAGATACGCAGTATTTT. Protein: CASSLAFGRVTDTQYF.

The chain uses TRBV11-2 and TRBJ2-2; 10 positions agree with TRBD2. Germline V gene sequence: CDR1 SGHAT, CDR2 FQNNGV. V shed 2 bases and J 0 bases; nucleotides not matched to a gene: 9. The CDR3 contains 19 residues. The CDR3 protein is CASSLRASGRASNTGELFF. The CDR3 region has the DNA TGTGCCAGCAGCTTACGGGCCAGCGGGAGGGCCTCGAACACCGGGGAGCTGTTTTTT.

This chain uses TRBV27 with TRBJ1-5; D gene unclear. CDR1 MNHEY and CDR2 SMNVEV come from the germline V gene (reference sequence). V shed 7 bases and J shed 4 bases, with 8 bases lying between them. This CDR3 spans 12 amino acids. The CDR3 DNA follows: TGTGCCAGCAAGACGGGGAATCAGCCCCAGCATTTT. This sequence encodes CASKTGNQPQHF.

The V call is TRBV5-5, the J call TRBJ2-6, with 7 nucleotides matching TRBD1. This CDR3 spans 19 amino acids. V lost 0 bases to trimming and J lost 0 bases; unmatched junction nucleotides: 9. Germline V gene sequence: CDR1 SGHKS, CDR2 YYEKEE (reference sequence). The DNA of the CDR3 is TGTGCCAGCAGCTTGGTTCCCGGACAGGAGGCCTCTGGGGCCAACGTCCTGACTTTC. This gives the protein CASSLVPGQEASGANVLTF.

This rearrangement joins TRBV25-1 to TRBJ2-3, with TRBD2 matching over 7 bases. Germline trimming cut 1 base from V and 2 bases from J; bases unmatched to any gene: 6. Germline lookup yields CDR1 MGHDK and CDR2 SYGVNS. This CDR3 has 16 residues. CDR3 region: CASSESQSGTTDTQYF. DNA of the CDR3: TGTGCCAGCAGTGAATCACAGAGCGGGACCACAGATACGCAGTATTTT.

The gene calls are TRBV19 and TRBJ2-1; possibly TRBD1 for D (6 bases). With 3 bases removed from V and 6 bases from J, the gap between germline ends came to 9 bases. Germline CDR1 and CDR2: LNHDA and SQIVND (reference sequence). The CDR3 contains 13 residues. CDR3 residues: CASSMSGVNEQFF. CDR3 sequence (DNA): TGTGCCAGTAGTATGTCAGGGGTCAATGAGCAGTTCTTC.

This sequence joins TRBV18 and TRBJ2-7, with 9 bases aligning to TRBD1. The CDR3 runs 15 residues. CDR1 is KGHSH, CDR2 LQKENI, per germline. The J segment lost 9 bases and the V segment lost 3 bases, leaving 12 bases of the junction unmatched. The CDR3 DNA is TGTGCCAGCTCACCCGCAATGGACAGGGGTTGGGGGCAGTACTTC. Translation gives CASSPAMDRGWGQYF. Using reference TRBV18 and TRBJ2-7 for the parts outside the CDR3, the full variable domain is NAGVMQNPRHLVRRRGQEARLRCSPMKGHSHVYWYRQLPEEGLKFMVYLQKENIIDESGMPKERFSAEFPKEGPSILRIQQVVRGDSAAYFCASSPAMDRGWGQYFGPGTRLTVT.

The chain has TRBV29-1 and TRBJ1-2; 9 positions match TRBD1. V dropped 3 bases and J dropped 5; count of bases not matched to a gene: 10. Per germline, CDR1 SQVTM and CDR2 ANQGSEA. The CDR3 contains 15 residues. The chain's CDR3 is CSVDDRGVSGYGYTF. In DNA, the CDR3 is TGCAGCGTTGACGACAGGGGGGTTTCTGGTTATGGCTACACCTTC.

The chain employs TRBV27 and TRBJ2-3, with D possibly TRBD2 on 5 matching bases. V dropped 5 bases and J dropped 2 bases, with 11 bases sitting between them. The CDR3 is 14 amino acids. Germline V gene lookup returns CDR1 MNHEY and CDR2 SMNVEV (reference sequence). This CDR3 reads CASSRRQITDTQYF. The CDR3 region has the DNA TGTGCCAGCAGTAGGAGGCAGATCACAGATACGCAGTATTTT.

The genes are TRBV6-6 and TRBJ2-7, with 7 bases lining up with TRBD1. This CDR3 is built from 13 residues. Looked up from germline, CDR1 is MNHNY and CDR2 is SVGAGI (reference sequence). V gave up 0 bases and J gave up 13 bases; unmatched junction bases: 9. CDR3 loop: CASSYSMGRDRYF. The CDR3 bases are TGTGCCAGCAGTTACTCGATGGGTCGGGACAGATACTTC.

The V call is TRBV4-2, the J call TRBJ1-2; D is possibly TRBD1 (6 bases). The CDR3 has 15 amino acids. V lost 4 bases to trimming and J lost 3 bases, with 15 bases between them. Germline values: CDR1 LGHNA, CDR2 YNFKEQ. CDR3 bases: TGTGCCAGCAGCCCCGACGGGACACCGGACTATGGCTACACCTTC. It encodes CASSPDGTPDYGYTF.

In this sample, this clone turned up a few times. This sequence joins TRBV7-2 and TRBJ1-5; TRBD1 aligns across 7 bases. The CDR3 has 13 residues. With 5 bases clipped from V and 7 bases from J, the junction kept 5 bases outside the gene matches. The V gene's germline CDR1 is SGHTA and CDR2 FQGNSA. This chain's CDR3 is CASSLDRDQPQHF. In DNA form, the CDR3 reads TGTGCCAGCAGCCTTGACAGGGACCAGCCCCAGCATTTT.

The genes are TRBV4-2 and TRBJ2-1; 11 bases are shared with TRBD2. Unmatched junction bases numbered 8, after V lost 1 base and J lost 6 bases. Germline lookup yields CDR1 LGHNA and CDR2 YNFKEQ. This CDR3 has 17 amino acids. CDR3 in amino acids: CASSQVAGGSLGNEQFF. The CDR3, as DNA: TGTGCCAGCAGCCAAGTAGCGGGGGGGAGCTTGGGCAATGAGCAGTTCTTC.

CDR3 bases: TGTGCCAGCAGCGTGACAGTCGGGGCTTTCTTT. Encoded protein: CASSVTVGAFF. V and J are TRBV7-9 and TRBJ1-1, with D perhaps TRBD1 (5 bases). The germline gives CDR1 SEHNR, CDR2 FQNEAQ (reference sequence). This CDR3 spans 11 amino acids. Between the trimmed V and J ends, which lost 5 bases and 11 bases, there was a span of 12 bases.

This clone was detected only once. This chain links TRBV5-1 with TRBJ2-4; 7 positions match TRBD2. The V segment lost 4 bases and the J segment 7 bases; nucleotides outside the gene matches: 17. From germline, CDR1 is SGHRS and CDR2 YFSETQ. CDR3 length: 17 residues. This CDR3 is CASSHTPTSPGVNIQYF. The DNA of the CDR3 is TGCGCCAGCAGCCATACTCCGACTAGCCCCGGGGTGAACATTCAGTACTTC.

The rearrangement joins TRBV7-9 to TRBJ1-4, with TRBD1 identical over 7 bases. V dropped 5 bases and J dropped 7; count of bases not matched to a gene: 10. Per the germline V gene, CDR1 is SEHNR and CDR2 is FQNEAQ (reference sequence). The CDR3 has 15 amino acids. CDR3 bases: TGTGCCAGCAGCGAAGACAGGGTAGTTGGTGAAAAACTGTTTTTT. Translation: CASSEDRVVGEKLFF.

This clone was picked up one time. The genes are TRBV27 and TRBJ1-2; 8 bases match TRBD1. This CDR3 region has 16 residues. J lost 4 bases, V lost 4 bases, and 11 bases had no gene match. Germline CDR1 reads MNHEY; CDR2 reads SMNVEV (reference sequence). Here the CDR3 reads CASSSIPRDRIYGYTF. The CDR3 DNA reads TGTGCCAGCAGTTCCATACCTAGGGACAGGATCTATGGCTACACCTTC.

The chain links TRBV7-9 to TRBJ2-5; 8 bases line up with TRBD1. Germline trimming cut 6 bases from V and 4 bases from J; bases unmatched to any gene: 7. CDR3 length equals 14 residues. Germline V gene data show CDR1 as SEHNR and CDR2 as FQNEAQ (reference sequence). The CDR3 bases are TGTGCCAGCAGGTGCGGACAGGGAGCAGAGACCCAGTACTTC. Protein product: CASRCGQGAETQYF.